These 16 T cell receptor beta chains were all obtained from the same sample, sequenced in a study of blood T cells in healthy people across ages. Together with a sample-barcoded 5' primer, a J-beta primer mix was included in a second PCR lasting roughly 6 to 12 cycles. TCRdb reanalysed the 5' RACE reads using MiXCR and keeps one entry per CDR3 protein. Of hundreds of thousands of distinct CDR3 sequences in the sample, 32% were seen once. Sequenced input: blood. The source is a woman older than 75 in good health.

In its sample, this clonotype was seen a few times. The rearrangement joins TRBV30 to TRBJ1-5; D remains ambiguous. V gave up 5 bases and J gave up 0 bases, with 8 bases separating them. The CDR3 runs to 13 residues. The germline V gene has CDR1 GTSNPN and CDR2 SVGIG (reference sequence). The CDR3 DNA reads TGTGCCTGGGGAACCTATAGCAATCAGCCCCAGCATTTT. Its protein is CAWGTYSNQPQHF.

This clonotype was seen a handful of times. J is TRBJ1-1 and V is TRBV25-1; D is unresolved. V shed 3 bases and J shed 0 bases, with 5 bases lying between them. Germline lookup yields CDR1 MGHDK and CDR2 SYGVNS. CDR3 length: 13 amino acids. The CDR3: CASSELLNTEAFF. For the CDR3, the DNA is TGTGCCAGCAGTGAGCTTCTGAACACTGAAGCTTTCTTT.

This clonotype was picked up many times. J is TRBJ2-3 and V is TRBV10-3; 9 positions agree with TRBD2. Germline lookup yields CDR1 ENHRY and CDR2 SYGVKD. The CDR3 runs to 15 residues. Trimming took 5 bases from V and 6 from J; bases not matched to a gene: 9. CDR3 sequence reads: CAISKAGGATDTQYF. The DNA for the CDR3 is TGTGCCATCAGTAAAGCGGGGGGAGCGACGGATACGCAGTATTTT.

This clonotype was counted many times. The J gene is TRBJ2-5, the V gene TRBV28; 8 bases match TRBD1. V shed 5 bases, J shed 7 bases, and the junction held 15 bases outside the gene matches. The length of the CDR3 is 16 residues. Per germline, CDR1 MDHEN and CDR2 SYDVKM. The CDR3 loop reads CASSLTTGGKAGTQYF. Written as DNA, the CDR3 is TGTGCCAGCAGTCTCACAACAGGGGGAAAGGCAGGGACCCAGTACTTC.

The CDR3 is CAISGSRVGGDEQFF. As DNA, the CDR3 is TGTGCCATTTCAGGGTCTAGAGTGGGGGGCGATGAGCAGTTCTTC. The genes are TRBV12-3 or TRBV12-4 and TRBJ2-1; D tentatively fits TRBD1 or TRBD2 (6 bases each). This CDR3 is built from 15 residues. V lost 10 bases, J lost 8 bases, and 24 bases lay in between.

The chain uses TRBV6-2 or TRBV6-3 and TRBJ1-5, with D perhaps TRBD1 (5 bases). Trimming took off 3 bases at V and 9 bases at J, with 15 bases between the two ends. Germline loops: CDR1 MNHEY, CDR2 SVGEGT. CDR3 size: 14 residues. In DNA, the CDR3 is TGTGCCAGCAGTTATGGGACTCCTACTAGGCCCCAGCATTTT. This gives the protein CASSYGTPTRPQHF.

On this clonotype itself: The junction departs from germline at one end; a sequencing error may be responsible. V usage is TRBV7-2 and J usage is TRBJ1-2; D is unresolved. The CDR3 loop spans 13 amino acids. Germline V gene lookup returns CDR1 SGHTA and CDR2 FQGNSA. CDR3: CAGSLERFYGYTF. CDR3 coding DNA: TGTGCCGGCAGCTTAGAACGCTTTTATGGCTACACCTTC. Looking up the rest from reference TRBV7-2 and TRBJ1-2 gives the full variable domain: GAGVSQSPSNKVTEKGKDVELRCDPISGHTALYWYRQSLGQGLEFLIYFQGNSAPDKSGLPSDRFSAERTGGSVSTLTIQRTQQEDSAVYLCAGSLERFYGYTFGSGTRLTVV.

For this clonotype: The junction and the germline gene differ at one end; a read error may be behind it. The chain is built from TRBV12-3 or TRBV12-4 and TRBJ2-3; D gene uncertain. This CDR3 region has 15 residues. The CDR3 nucleotides read TGTGCCAGCAGTTTAACTGGAGTGAGAGCAGATACGCAATATTTT. Residues: CASSLTGVRADTQYF.

The J gene is TRBJ2-1, the V gene TRBV10-3; possible D gene TRBD2, 6 bases. The CDR3 contains 15 residues. V lost 6 bases, J lost 2 bases, and 14 bases lay in between. Germline loops: CDR1 ENHRY, CDR2 SYGVKD. CDR3 amino acids: CAIRDGSWTYNEQFF. In DNA form, the CDR3 reads TGTGCCATCAGGGACGGGAGTTGGACCTACAATGAGCAGTTCTTC.

CDR3 protein: CASSFKSTNEKLFF. The CDR3 DNA reads TGCGCCAGCAGCTTCAAATCAACTAATGAAAAACTGTTTTTT. The gene calls are TRBV5-1 and TRBJ1-4; D gene uncertain. Germline V gives CDR1 SGHRS, CDR2 YFSETQ. This CDR3 spans 14 amino acids. V lost 2 bases and J 0 bases, leaving 5 bases between the germline ends.

The rearrangement uses TRBV7-9 and TRBJ2-3; D is possibly TRBD2 (6 bases). Trimming removed 1 base from V and 2 bases from J, with 13 bases in between. The CDR3 is 16 residues long. The germline CDR1 and CDR2 sequences are SEHNR and FQNEAQ (reference sequence). The CDR3 spells CASSLGLGLLTDTQYF. Here the CDR3 DNA reads TGTGCCAGCAGCTTAGGCCTCGGACTACTCACAGATACGCAGTATTTT.

As regards this clonotype: With a much larger clone just one base away, this may be a read error. This chain connects TRBV7-8 to TRBJ1-6; TRBD1 aligns across 8 bases. V lost 5 bases to trimming and J lost 8 bases; unmatched junction nucleotides: 8. The CDR3 extends over 15 amino acids. Germline CDR1 reads SGHVS; CDR2 reads FQNEAQ. The CDR3 spells CASSKPTGDDSPLHF. DNA of the CDR3: TGTGCCAGCAGCAAGCCGACAGGGGACGATTCACCCCTCCACTTT.

There are many counts of this clonotype. J is TRBJ2-5 and V is TRBV25-1; 8 positions match TRBD2. The J segment lost 5 bases and the V segment lost 1 base, leaving 3 bases of the junction unmatched. The germline gives CDR1 MGHDK, CDR2 SYGVNS. The CDR3 consists of 14 residues. CDR3 residues: CASSEFASGETQYF. DNA for the CDR3: TGTGCCAGCAGTGAATTTGCTAGCGGGGAGACCCAGTACTTC.

The chain uses TRBV14 and TRBJ2-1; no reliable D call. This CDR3 contains 15 residues. CDR1 SGHDN and CDR2 FVKESK come from the germline V gene. V lost 3 bases and J 0 bases, leaving 9 bases between the germline ends. This CDR3 reads CASSQLQNSYNEQFF. The DNA of the CDR3 is TGTGCCAGCAGCCAGCTACAGAACTCCTACAATGAGCAGTTCTTC.

Of note for this clonotype: A much larger clone differs from this one at a single base, so this may be a read error. The rearrangement joins TRBV20-1 to TRBJ2-1; 8 bases match TRBD2. Germline CDR1 and CDR2: DFQATT and SNEGSKA (reference sequence). Losses at the gene ends were 2 bases for V and 7 bases for J; bases not matched to a gene: 10. The CDR3 is made up of 15 amino acids. The CDR3 sequence: CSARSRAGAGNEQFF. DNA for the CDR3: TGCAGTGCTAGAAGCCGAGCGGGGGCTGGAAATGAGCAGTTCTTC.

The sample holds a few counts of this clonotype. A much larger clone sits a single nucleotide away, making a read error possible. The chain has TRBV10-3 and TRBJ2-7; D not certain. V lost 6 bases and J 4 bases, leaving 13 bases between the germline ends. Germline V gene sequence: CDR1 ENHRY, CDR2 SYGVKD. The CDR3 has 13 residues. This CDR3 is CAIRGFLSYEQYF. The CDR3 DNA reads as TGTGCCATCAGGGGGTTTCTTTCATACGAGCAGTACTTC.